This TCR beta chain emerged from a study of graft-versus-host responses after intestinal transplantation. V was shortened by 2 bases and J by 3 bases, with 11 bases between the two germline ends. The germline V gene encodes CDR1 SGHRS and CDR2 YFSETQ. There are 14 residues in the CDR3. This table comes from immunoSEQ multiplex PCR, and its TCRdb copy is limited to in-frame clones, with some not included. Here the sample spans more than 95,000 clones, just over 90% being singletons. A word on this clone: What it recognizes is unknown.

V is TRBV5-1 and J is TRBJ1-2, with a possible D match to TRBD1 (5 bases). The receptor comes from a human donor who received an intestinal transplant. Sample: unstimulated CD4+ T cells sorted from spleen or lymph node cells, taken before intestinal transplant. The CDR3 spells CASSFLGADYGYTF. The CDR3 DNA follows: TGCGCCAGCAGCTTTTTAGGGGCAGACTATGGCTACACCTTC.